Here is one TCR beta chain with its context. Its binding antigen is unknown. It has no much larger one-base neighbor in the sample; base qualities were not kept. V loses 6 bases, J loses 0 bases, and the germline ends lie 11 bases apart. Spanning cysteine to phenylalanine, the CDR3 consists of 14 amino acids. Only CDR3 DNA remains: 42 bases, in frame from the first base. Genomic DNA served as template for TCR beta VDJ combination and CDR3 sequence profiling. TCR repertoire sequencing was run on an Illumina HiSeq 2000. The paper's processing steps were these. TRBV/TRBJ rearrangement plots, CDR3 size and DJ length profiles, and Simpson's diversity index were used to assess repertoires. Whichever DNA sequence was most abundant in the deep sequencing data was defined as the immunodominant clone. CDR3 amino acid sequences were checked for sharing between subjects and were compared against published repertoires and the VDJdb database. Using fastp trimming at Q25 and MiXCR clonotype assembly, TCRdb reanalyzed the public sequencing data and kept in-frame beta chains. Under each unique CDR3 protein, matching rows form one entry showing the most common genes and DNA. The V and J calls here are based on TCRdb, not the publication. The sample table shows 200,000 to 300,000 distinct CDR3 sequences, and less than 85% are seen once. The ten largest clones take up 42% of the sample.

The data were taken from a study of CD8+CD57+ T cells in acquired aplastic anemia (dated by TCRdb to between 2018 and 2020). With regard to the full study: On average, sorted CD4+ and CD8+ cells yielded approximately 3 ug of extracted DNA, with a range of about 0.17 to 27.4 ug. A CD8+CD57+ expansion meant a frequency higher than the mean frequency seen in healthy subjects.

What the research found in general, with its limitations: Patients and healthy controls showed no significant difference in CD8+ Simpson's diversity (P=0.060). Nearly 30 CD8+ CDR3 sequences were found in both patients and controls but appeared to be highly expressed in patients and within the immunodominant clones of the patients.

The patients picked for sequencing were ones in whom flow cytometry had shown an expansion of CD8+CD57+ cells. Every patient had severe acquired aplastic anemia, diagnosed using the International Study of Aplastic Anemia and Agranulocytosis and Camitta criteria. Patients had received no therapy at the time of blood sampling. In the study, sorted CD4+ and CD8+ blood T cells from patients with severe aplastic anemia and from healthy subjects underwent deep sequencing of TCR repertoires. Patients were enrolled under clinicaltrials.gov protocols 00001620, 01623167, 00001397, 00071045, 00081523 and 00961064 in the USA. Ficoll-Paque density gradient centrifugation was used to isolate peripheral blood mononuclear cells. Before DNA extraction, CD4+ and CD8+ T cells were sorted by FACS or by magnetic beads.

Sequenced: sorted CD4+, CD8+, or CD8+CD57+ T cells (not recorded which) from PBMCs. The V gene is TRBV12-3 or TRBV12-4 and the J gene is TRBJ2-5; the D region possibly corresponds to TRBD1 (5 bases align). The TCR originated in a human donor with aplastic anemia. CDR3 reads: CASSPGSDQETQYF. The nucleotides read TGTGCCAGCAGCCCAGGGTCAGACCAAGAGACCCAGTACTTC.